This TCR beta chain was retrieved from a study of blood T cell repertoires in COVID-19. Repertoires were generated with immunoSEQ multiplex PCR, while TCRdb's copy carries only in-frame clones and drops some. The repertoire includes approximately 270,000 clones, approximately 90% of them detected once, and roughly 6.7% sits in the top ten. The CDR3 spans 16 residues. Per the germline V gene, CDR1 is SGDLS and CDR2 is YYNGEE. Trimming left V 3 bases short and J 2 bases short, with 14 bases between. This TCR was sampled from a woman aged 25 to 39 with COVID-19, enrolled during active disease. The sequencing sample was made of peripheral blood. This chain uses TRBV9 with TRBJ2-2; D perhaps matches TRBD1 (5 bases). CDR3 sequence: CASSGVGALNTGELFF. The CDR3 DNA sequence: TGTGCCAGCAGCGGGGTAGGGGCATTAAACACCGGGGAGCTGTTTTTT. Looking up the rest from reference TRBV9 and TRBJ2-2 gives the full variable domain: DSGVTQTPKHLITATGQRVTLRCSPRSGDLSVYWYQQSLDQGLQFLIQYYNGEERAKGNILERFSAQQFPDLHSELNLSSLELGDSALYFCASSGVGALNTGELFFGEGSRLTVL.